This note documents a single T cell receptor beta chain sequence. Time point given: newly diagnosed, previously untreated cHL patient sample. The sample originates from a study of PD-1 blockade in classical Hodgkin lymphoma. Germline V CDR1 and CDR2: SGHKS, YYEKEE (reference sequence). This CDR3 has 13 residues. The V and J ends lost 6 bases and 1 base respectively, with 10 bases between them. Data came from immunoSEQ multiplex PCR; TCRdb stores just in-frame clones and leaves some out. The sample contains about 46,000 clones, roughly 93% of which appear only once. The receptor's source is a human donor with classical Hodgkin lymphoma. The gene calls are TRBV5-5 and TRBJ1-1; D is uncertain. Sequencing used peripheral blood mononuclear cells (PBMCs). The CDR3 loop reads CASTFTGNTEAFF. CDR3 bases: TGTGCCAGCACCTTTACCGGGAACACTGAAGCTTTCTTT.